These 21 T cell receptor beta chains share one sample of origin, sequenced in a study of regulatory T cells in long-lasting Graves disease. The time point: persistent/refractory GD, antithyroid drugs over 5 years with positive TRAb. Extracted PBMC RNA gave rise to the TCR library. To make TCR beta libraries, researchers used iRepertoire HTBI primers and Arm-PCR of CDR3 regions. TCRdb ran MiXCR on the multiplex PCR reads and lists one entry per CDR3 protein. The sample comprises 450,000 or so distinct CDR3 sequences, less than 25% of which are singletons, and 7% to 10% rests with the top ten. The sample in question was peripheral blood mononuclear cells (PBMCs), obtained when the disease was refractory, from a patient treated with antithyroid drugs. These receptors all come from a female donor with Graves disease.

This clonotype has a count of ten or more. J is TRBJ2-7 and V is TRBV28, with TRBD2 identical over 7 bases. The CDR3 length is 14 residues. Per the germline V gene, CDR1 is MDHEN and CDR2 is SYDVKM. V dropped 3 bases and J dropped 0; count of bases not matched to a gene: 2. The CDR3, as DNA: TGTGCCAGCAGTTTTATAGCGGGCTCCTACGAGCAGTACTTC. Protein product: CASSFIAGSYEQYF.

This clonotype was seen a few times. The genes are TRBV25-1 and TRBJ2-7, with 10 bases fitting TRBD2. The germline gives CDR1 MGHDK, CDR2 SYGVNS. V lost 3 bases to trimming and J lost 0 bases; unmatched junction nucleotides: 14. The CDR3 runs to 19 residues. The CDR3 DNA reads as TGTGCCAGCAGTGACGGTCAGCGGGAGGGCCCGAAACCCTCCTACGAGCAGTACTTC. Translated: CASSDGQREGPKPSYEQYF.

The chain combines TRBV5-1 with TRBJ2-5, with unresolved D. The CDR3 extends over 14 amino acids. Trimming cost V 4 bases and J 1 base, with 11 bases left between them. Germline V gene sequence: CDR1 SGHRS, CDR2 YFSETQ. As DNA, the CDR3 is TGCGCCAGCAGCGCAGCCCTGGGCCAAGAGACCCAGTACTTC. It codes for CASSAALGQETQYF.

The chain is built from TRBV19 and TRBJ2-7; D unresolved. The V end was cut by 5 bases, the J end by 6 bases, with 14 bases between. CDR1 and CDR2 (germline): LNHDA, SQIVND (reference sequence). CDR3 length: 13 amino acids. CDR3 sequence (DNA): TGTGCCAGTAGTCGCCTCCCGGCGACCGAGCAGTACTTC. Translated, it gives CASSRLPATEQYF. Together with reference TRBV19 and TRBJ2-7, the CDR3 gives the full variable domain: DGGITQSPKYLFRKEGQNVTLSCEQNLNHDAMYWYRQDPGQGLRLIYYSQIVNDFQKGDIAEGYSVSREKKESFPLTVTSAQKNPTAFYLCASSRLPATEQYFGPGTRLTVT.

This clonotype has more than one count but fewer than ten. The J gene is TRBJ2-7, the V gene TRBV29-1, with D possibly called TRBD1 or TRBD2 (5 bases each). The CDR3 covers 11 residues. V gave up 6 bases and J gave up 2 bases, with 8 bases separating them. Per germline, CDR1 SQVTM and CDR2 ANQGSEA. The CDR3 loop reads CSVTGPYEQYF. Here the CDR3 DNA reads TGCAGCGTCACGGGACCCTACGAGCAGTACTTC.

This clonotype was recorded many times. This chain uses TRBV13 with TRBJ2-7; D is undetermined. Trimming stripped 0 bases from V and 2 bases from J, with 8 bases between. CDR3 length: 14 residues. Germline lookup yields CDR1 PRHDT and CDR2 FYEKMQ (reference sequence). The CDR3 is CASSLGADPYEQYF. Here the CDR3 DNA reads TGTGCCAGCAGCTTAGGGGCGGACCCCTACGAGCAGTACTTC.

Concerning this clonotype itself: A much larger clone differs by one base, so this may be a read error. The CDR3 does not end in the conserved phenylalanine or tryptophan, so this is likely a read error. J is TRBJ1-1 and V is TRBV7-9, with no clear D. This CDR3 contains 15 residues. Trimming removed 4 bases from V and 1 base from J, with 13 bases in between. Germline values: CDR1 SEHNR, CDR2 FQNEAQ (reference sequence). CDR3 in amino acids: CASSSDSSRNTEAFS. The CDR3 DNA follows: TGTGCCAGCAGCTCCGACTCGTCCCGGAACACTGAAGCTTTCTCT.

The V gene is TRBV6-2 or TRBV6-3, the J gene TRBJ1-1, with D possibly matching TRBD1 (6 bases). The CDR3 loop spans 16 amino acids. V was clipped by 0 bases and J by 11 bases, with 22 bases between them. The germline V gene has CDR1 MNHEY and CDR2 SVGEGT. This CDR3 is CASSYSPPQGPTTAFF. As DNA, the CDR3 is TGTGCCAGCAGTTACTCGCCCCCACAGGGACCGACGACGGCTTTCTTT.

This clonotype was detected ten times or more. The chain links TRBV3-1 to TRBJ1-1; D call uncertain. The germline V gene encodes CDR1 LGHDT and CDR2 YNNKEL (reference sequence). The germline V and J ends were trimmed by 5 bases and 4 bases, with 14 bases remaining between them. This CDR3 region has 14 residues. CDR3 DNA sequence: TGTGCCAGCAGCGCCTGGGCCGGAACCACTGAAGCTTTCTTT. Its translation: CASSAWAGTTEAFF.

V is TRBV28 and J is TRBJ2-7, with TRBD1 as a possible D gene (5 bases). V lost 6 bases and J 6 bases, leaving 18 bases between the germline ends. Germline values: CDR1 MDHEN, CDR2 SYDVKM. The CDR3 is 14 amino acids. In DNA form, the CDR3 reads TGTGCCAGCAGACTCACGCTTGGGGCCTTCGAGCAGTACTTC. Encoded protein: CASRLTLGAFEQYF.

The table lists this clonotype with many counts. The chain links TRBV20-1 to TRBJ2-7; 11 bases are a match to TRBD2. Germline lookup yields CDR1 DFQATT and CDR2 SNEGSKA (reference sequence). CDR3 size: 13 residues. V was clipped by 6 bases and J by 4 bases; unmatched bases: 5. CDR3 coding DNA: TGCAGTGCGCGTCGACTAGCGGGATACGAGCAGTACTTC. Translating gives CSARRLAGYEQYF.

This clonotype has a count of ten or more. The chain employs TRBV29-1 and TRBJ2-7; D not resolved. Trimming shortened V by 6 bases and J by 0 bases, and 9 bases separated the two germline ends. The CDR3 is 12 amino acids. Germline V lookup: CDR1 SQVTM, CDR2 ANQGSEA. The CDR3 region is CSVAMSSYEQYF. In DNA form, the CDR3 reads TGCAGCGTCGCGATGAGCTCCTACGAGCAGTACTTC.

This clonotype was recorded many times. The V call is TRBV6-1, the J call TRBJ2-7, with 8 bases matching TRBD1. V shed 5 bases and J 3 bases; nucleotides not matched to a gene: 6. Germline V lookup: CDR1 MNHNS, CDR2 SASEGT. The CDR3 spans 14 residues. CDR3 residues: CASSQQGASYEQYF. Written as DNA, the CDR3 is TGTGCCAGCAGTCAGCAGGGGGCTAGCTACGAGCAGTACTTC.

With regard to this clonotype: A much larger clone is a single base away; this may be a read error. This chain uses TRBV7-2 with TRBJ2-1, with TRBD2 identical over 11 bases. Germline CDR1 SGHTA, CDR2 FQGNSA. This CDR3 has 16 residues. Trimming cost V 5 bases and J 10 bases; bases outside gene matches: 13. The DNA of the CDR3 is TGTGCCAGCAGCCCTCGGGGACTAGCGGAGGCCTACGAGCAGTTCTTC. Its translation is CASSPRGLAEAYEQFF.

This clonotype was recorded a few times. The CDR3 loop reads CASSFEPKGVYEQYF. DNA for the CDR3: TGCGCCAGCAGCTTCGAACCTAAAGGGGTGTACGAGCAGTACTTC. The chain carries TRBV5-1 and TRBJ2-7; D is perhaps TRBD1 (5 bases). Germline assignment: CDR1 SGHRS and CDR2 YFSETQ. Trimming cost V 2 bases and J 4 bases, with 16 bases left between them. The CDR3 spans 15 residues.

V usage is TRBV18 and J usage is TRBJ2-6; a possible D gene is TRBD2 (5 bases). The CDR3 runs to 18 residues. The germline V gene has CDR1 KGHSH and CDR2 LQKENI. The ends were cut back, 3 bases at V and 1 base at J, with 16 bases in the middle. CDR3 DNA sequence: TGTGCCAGCTCACCTTCGAGCCCAGGACTTTCTGGGGCCAACGTCCTGACTTTC. Translated: CASSPSSPGLSGANVLTF. Looking up the rest from reference TRBV18 and TRBJ2-6 gives the full variable domain: NAGVMQNPRHLVRRRGQEARLRCSPMKGHSHVYWYRQLPEEGLKFMVYLQKENIIDESGMPKERFSAEFPKEGPSILRIQQVVRGDSAAYFCASSPSSPGLSGANVLTFGAGSRLTVL.

The genes are TRBV11-1 and TRBJ2-1; TRBD2 matches at 10 bases. The CDR3 runs 15 residues. V lost 5 bases to trimming and J lost 2 bases; unmatched junction nucleotides: 3. Germline V gives CDR1 SGHAT, CDR2 FQDESV (reference sequence). The CDR3 protein is CASSPSGSAYNEQFF. CDR3 in DNA: TGTGCCAGCAGCCCTAGCGGGAGCGCCTACAATGAGCAGTTCTTC.

The sample holds a few counts of this clonotype. The chain combines TRBV6-1 with TRBJ1-5; no clear D gene. CDR1 MNHNS and CDR2 SASEGT come from the germline V gene. The CDR3 contains 13 residues. Trimming cost V 8 bases and J 0 bases, with 8 bases left between them. The CDR3 DNA is TGTGCCAGCTCGAAGGTTAGCAATCAGCCCCAGCATTTT. This encodes CASSKVSNQPQHF.

The rearrangement links TRBV24-1 to TRBJ2-3; D ambiguous. CDR1 and CDR2 (germline): KGHDR, SFDVKD. With 5 bases removed from V and 5 bases from J, the gap between germline ends came to 10 bases. This CDR3 spans 13 amino acids. The CDR3 region has the DNA TGTGCCACCAGTGCCTCAACTGAAGATACGCAGTATTTT. This gives the protein CATSASTEDTQYF.

On this clonotype: A much more abundant neighbour one base away suggests this may be a read error. V is TRBV6-2 or TRBV6-3 and J is TRBJ2-5, with 9 positions matching TRBD1. The CDR3 spans 14 residues. The V gene's germline CDR1 is MNHEY and CDR2 SVGEGT. V shed 5 bases and J 9 bases; nucleotides not matched to a gene: 10. The CDR3 loop reads CASSEGTGWEAQYF. The CDR3 DNA is TGTGCCAGCAGTGAAGGGACAGGGTGGGAGGCCCAGTACTTC.

With respect to this clonotype: Being one base from a much bigger clone, this may be a read error. The V gene is TRBV7-2, the J gene TRBJ2-7; D is unresolved. CDR1 and CDR2 from the germline V gene are SGHTA and FQGNSA. This CDR3 has 15 residues. The CDR3 bases are TGTGTCAGCAGCTTTACGTCTCCGGTCTCCTACGAGCAGTACTTC. It specifies CVSSFTSPVSYEQYF.